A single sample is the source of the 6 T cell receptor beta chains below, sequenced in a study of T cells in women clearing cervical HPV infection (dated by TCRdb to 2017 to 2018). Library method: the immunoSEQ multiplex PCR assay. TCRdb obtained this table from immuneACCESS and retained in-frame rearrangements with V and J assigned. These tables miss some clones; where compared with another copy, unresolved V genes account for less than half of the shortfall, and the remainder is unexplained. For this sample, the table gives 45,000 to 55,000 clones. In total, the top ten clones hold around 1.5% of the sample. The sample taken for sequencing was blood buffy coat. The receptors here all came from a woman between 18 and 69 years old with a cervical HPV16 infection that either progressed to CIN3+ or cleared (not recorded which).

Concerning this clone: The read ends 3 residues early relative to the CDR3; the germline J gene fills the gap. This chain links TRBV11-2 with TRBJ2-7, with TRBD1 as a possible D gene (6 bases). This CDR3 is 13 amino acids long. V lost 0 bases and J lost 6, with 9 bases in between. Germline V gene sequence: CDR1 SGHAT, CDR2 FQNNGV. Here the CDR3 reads CASSLDTGIEQYF. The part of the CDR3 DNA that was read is TGTGCCAGCAGCTTAGATACAGGGATCGAG.

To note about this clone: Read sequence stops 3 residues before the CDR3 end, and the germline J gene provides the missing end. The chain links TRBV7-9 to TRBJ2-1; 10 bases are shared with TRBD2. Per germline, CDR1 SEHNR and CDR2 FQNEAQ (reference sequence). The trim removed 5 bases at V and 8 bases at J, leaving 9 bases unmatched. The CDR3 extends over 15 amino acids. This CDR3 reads CASSHKRGGYYEQFF. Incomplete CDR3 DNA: TGTGCCAGCAGCCATAAGCGGGGGGGCTATTATGAG.

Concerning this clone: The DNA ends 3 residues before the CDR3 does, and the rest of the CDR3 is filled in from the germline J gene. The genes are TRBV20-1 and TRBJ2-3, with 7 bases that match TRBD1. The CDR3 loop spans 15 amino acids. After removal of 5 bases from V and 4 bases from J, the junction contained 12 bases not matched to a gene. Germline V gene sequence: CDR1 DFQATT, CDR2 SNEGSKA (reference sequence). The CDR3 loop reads CSAEDRSNSADTQYF. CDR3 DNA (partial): TGCAGTGCTGAGGACAGGTCCAACAGCGCAGATACG.

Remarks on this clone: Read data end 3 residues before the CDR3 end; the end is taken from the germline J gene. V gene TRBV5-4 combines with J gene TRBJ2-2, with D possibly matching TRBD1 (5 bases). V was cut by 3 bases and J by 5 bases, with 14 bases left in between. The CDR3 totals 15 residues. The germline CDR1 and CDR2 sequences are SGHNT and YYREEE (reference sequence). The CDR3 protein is CASSSAGFSTGELFF. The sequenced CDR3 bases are TGTGCCAGCAGCTCCGCAGGGTTTTCAACCGGGGAG.

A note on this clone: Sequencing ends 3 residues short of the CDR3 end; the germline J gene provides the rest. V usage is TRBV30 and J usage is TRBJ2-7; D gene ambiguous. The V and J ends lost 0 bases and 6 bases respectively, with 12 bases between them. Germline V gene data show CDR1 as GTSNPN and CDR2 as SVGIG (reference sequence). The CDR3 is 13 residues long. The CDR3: CAWSVLTDGEQYF. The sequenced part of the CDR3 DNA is TGTGCCTGGAGTGTATTAACAGATGGCGAG.

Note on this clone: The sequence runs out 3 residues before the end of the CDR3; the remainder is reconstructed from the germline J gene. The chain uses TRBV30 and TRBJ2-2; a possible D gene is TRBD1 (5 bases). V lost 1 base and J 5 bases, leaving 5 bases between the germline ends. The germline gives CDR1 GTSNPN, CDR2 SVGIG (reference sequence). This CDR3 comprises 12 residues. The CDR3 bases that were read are TGTGCCTGGAGTGACAGGACCGGGGAG. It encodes CAWSDRTGE. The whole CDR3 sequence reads CAWSDRTGELFF. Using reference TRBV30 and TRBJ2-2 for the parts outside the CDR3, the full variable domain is SQTIHQWPATLVQPVGSPLSLECTVEGTSNPNLYWYRQAAGRGLQLLFYSVGIGQISSEVPQNLSASRPQDRQFILSSKKLLLSDSGFYLCAWSDRTGELFFGEGSRLTVL.